The next 25 T cell receptor beta chains were all read from a single sample in a study of shared clonotypes between healthy human individuals. This table comes from immunoSEQ multiplex PCR, and its TCRdb copy is limited to in-frame clones, with some not included. The table lists around 1.1 million clones, 75% to 85% of them singletons. The sequenced material came from memory CD4+ T cells from PBMCs. Described subset: CD45RA-negative fraction. These receptors were obtained from a man younger than 30 in good health. Some clones in this sample may be carry-over from other donors' samples.

CDR3 protein: CASSLNRGNEKLFF. CDR3 bases: TGTGCCAGCAGCTTAAATCGGGGAAATGAAAAACTGTTTTTT. The V gene is TRBV11-1, the J gene TRBJ1-4, with D unresolved. Germline V gene sequence: CDR1 SGHAT, CDR2 FQDESV (reference sequence). Trimming left V 2 bases short and J 5 bases short, with 9 bases between. CDR3 size: 14 residues.

Here the CDR3 reads CASSQPGLAAGGSTDTQYF. DNA of the CDR3: TGTGCCAGCAGCCAACCGGGACTAGCGGCCGGGGGAAGCACAGATACGCAGTATTTT. V is TRBV4-2 and J is TRBJ2-3; 11 nucleotides agree with TRBD2. Germline-derived CDR1 and CDR2 are LGHNA and YNFKEQ. The J segment lost 0 bases and the V segment lost 2 bases, leaving 10 bases of the junction unmatched. The CDR3 is made up of 19 amino acids.

The chain links TRBV10-1 to TRBJ2-3, with D unclear. This CDR3 region has 16 residues. Germline CDR1 and CDR2: WNHNN and SYGVQD (reference sequence). The V end was cut by 4 bases, the J end by 0 bases, with 14 bases between. This chain's CDR3 is CASSAGTPTSTDTQYF. The DNA of the CDR3 is TGCGCCAGCAGTGCAGGCACACCGACTAGCACAGATACGCAGTATTTT.

The V call is TRBV11-2, the J call TRBJ2-5, with TRBD1 matching over 12 bases. After removal of 4 bases from V and 5 bases from J, the junction contained 8 bases not matched to a gene. Germline loops: CDR1 SGHAT, CDR2 FQNNGV. The CDR3 length is 16 residues. The DNA of the CDR3 is TGTGCCAGCAGCTACCTAGGGACAGGGGGCGTGGAGACCCAGTACTTC. Its protein product is CASSYLGTGGVETQYF. The whole variable domain, remainder taken from reference TRBV11-2 and TRBJ2-5, is EAGVAQSPRYKIIEKRQSVAFWCNPISGHATLYWYQQILGQGPKLLIQFQNNGVVDDSQLPKDRFSAERLKGVDSTLKIQPAKLEDSAVYLCASSYLGTGGVETQYFGPGTRLLVL.

This clone was observed a handful of times. The rearrangement links TRBV7-8 to TRBJ1-5, with no clear D. Germline V gene data show CDR1 as SGHVS and CDR2 as FQNEAQ. Trimming shortened V by 1 base and J by 5 bases, and 12 bases separated the two germline ends. The CDR3 is 15 residues long. In DNA, the CDR3 is TGTGCCAGCAGCTTAGAGGATCCAGCTTATCAGCCCCAGCATTTT. It codes for CASSLEDPAYQPQHF.

There are a few counts of this clone. The V and J genes are TRBV27 and TRBJ2-4, with 10 bases identical to TRBD2. The V gene's germline CDR1 is MNHEY and CDR2 SMNVEV (reference sequence). J was trimmed by 0 bases and V by 5 bases; bases with no gene match: 4. The CDR3 is 16 residues long. Here the CDR3 DNA reads TGTGCCAGCAGTATACTAGCGGGATTAGCCAAAAACATTCAGTACTTC. This sequence encodes CASSILAGLAKNIQYF.

J is TRBJ2-2 and V is TRBV29-1, with 8 bases identical to TRBD2. This CDR3 is 15 amino acids long. Looked up from germline, CDR1 is SQVTM and CDR2 is ANQGSEA. Unmatched junction bases numbered 12, after V lost 6 bases and J lost 6 bases. CDR3 protein: CSVKTPSGRAGELFF. The CDR3 nucleotides are TGCAGCGTCAAAACCCCATCCGGGAGGGCCGGGGAGCTGTTTTTT.

This clone has a count of ten or more. CDR3 loop: CSVGQQSYGYTF. The CDR3 DNA reads TGCAGCGTGGGACAGCAAAGCTATGGCTACACCTTC. V is TRBV29-1 and J is TRBJ1-2; 7 bases fit TRBD1. Unmatched junction bases numbered 5, after V lost 6 bases and J lost 4 bases. The length of the CDR3 is 12 residues. Germline lookup yields CDR1 SQVTM and CDR2 ANQGSEA.

The CDR3 region is CASSTDQGASTEAFF. The DNA for the CDR3 is TGTGCCAGCTCAACCGACCAGGGGGCAAGCACTGAAGCTTTCTTT. The rearrangement joins TRBV18 to TRBJ1-1; 8 bases line up with TRBD1. The CDR3 sequence is 15 residues long. Per germline, CDR1 KGHSH and CDR2 LQKENI. Trimming took 5 bases from V and 4 from J; bases not matched to a gene: 9.

J is TRBJ2-1 and V is TRBV30, with D hard to call. With 1 base removed from V and 7 bases from J, the gap between germline ends came to 17 bases. Per the germline V gene, CDR1 is GTSNPN and CDR2 is SVGIG (reference sequence). This CDR3 is 15 amino acids long. The CDR3 sequence: CAWSGGLIDLNEQFF. The CDR3, as DNA: TGTGCCTGGAGTGGGGGTCTAATTGACCTGAATGAGCAGTTCTTC.

The chain recombines TRBV6-6 with TRBJ1-5, with TRBD1 as a possible D gene (6 bases). Trimming took 4 bases from V and 6 from J, leaving 16 bases between them. This CDR3 comprises 15 residues. Germline values: CDR1 MNHNY, CDR2 SVGAGI (reference sequence). CDR3 sequence reads: CASSSQGTGGQPQHF. Here the CDR3 DNA reads TGTGCCAGCAGTTCTCAGGGGACCGGGGGTCAGCCCCAGCATTTT.

This clone was recorded once. The V gene is TRBV27, the J gene TRBJ2-7; the match to TRBD2 covers 7 bases. Germline lookup yields CDR1 MNHEY and CDR2 SMNVEV (reference sequence). Trimming removed 8 bases from V and 0 bases from J; junction bases left unmatched: 10. CDR3 length equals 15 residues. CDR3 region: CASRWEGRGSYEQYF. The CDR3 nucleotides are TGTGCCAGCCGGTGGGAGGGGAGAGGCTCCTACGAGCAGTACTTC.

This chain links TRBV15 with TRBJ2-3; D is unclear. Germline V gives CDR1 LNHNV, CDR2 YYDKDF (reference sequence). This CDR3 is built from 14 residues. V was pared by 6 bases and J by 2 bases, with 12 bases between. The CDR3 bases are TGTGCCACCAGTGCAGGCGTTTCCACAGATACGCAGTATTTT. Translation gives CATSAGVSTDTQYF.

This chain links TRBV6-6 with TRBJ1-1, with D unresolved. Trimming took 4 bases from V and 7 from J, leaving 10 bases between them. The CDR3 contains 12 residues. The V gene's germline CDR1 is MNHNY and CDR2 SVGAGI (reference sequence). The CDR3 region is CASSCSNREAFF. The CDR3 coding sequence is TGTGCCAGCAGTTGCTCGAACCGTGAAGCTTTCTTT.

Turning to this clone: Distinct nucleotide sequences in the sample also encode this CDR3. This chain joins TRBV2 and TRBJ2-2, with unresolved D. The CDR3 is 11 amino acids. Deletions cut 6 bases from V and 6 bases from J, with 5 bases between. Germline assignment: CDR1 SNHLY and CDR2 FYNNEI. As DNA, the CDR3 is TGTGCCAGCAGCCTGGCCGGGGAGCTGTTTTTT. It yields the protein CASSLAGELFF.

The chain links TRBV5-4 to TRBJ2-7; 8 nucleotides align to TRBD1. V trimming: 1 base; J trimming: 6 bases; junction bases outside the gene matches: 9. The CDR3 has 15 amino acids. Germline CDR1 reads SGHNT; CDR2 reads YYREEE (reference sequence). The CDR3 sequence is CASSLNGQGGAEQYF. CDR3 sequence (DNA): TGTGCCAGCAGCTTGAATGGACAGGGCGGTGCCGAGCAGTACTTC.

This clone has just a few counts. The V call is TRBV4-1, the J call TRBJ1-5, with 7 bases fitting TRBD1. Germline trimming cut 0 bases from V and 0 bases from J; bases unmatched to any gene: 8. This CDR3 spans 18 amino acids. From germline, CDR1 is MGHRA and CDR2 YSYEKL. CDR3 protein: CASSQDPGQAYSNQPQHF. CDR3 nucleotides: TGCGCCAGCAGCCAAGATCCCGGACAGGCATATAGCAATCAGCCCCAGCATTTT.

Here the CDR3 reads CASSLGTGRNQPQHF. Here the CDR3 DNA reads TGTGCCAGCAGTCTGGGGACAGGGAGGAATCAGCCCCAGCATTTT. This chain connects TRBV27 to TRBJ1-5; 9 bases are shared with TRBD1. CDR1 is MNHEY, CDR2 SMNVEV, per germline (reference sequence). Trimming cost V 5 bases and J 4 bases; bases outside gene matches: 6. The CDR3 covers 15 residues.

V and J are TRBV28 and TRBJ1-2; D may be TRBD1 (5 bases). Trimming left V 3 bases short and J 3 bases short, with 11 bases between. The germline V gene encodes CDR1 MDHEN and CDR2 SYDVKM. The CDR3 runs to 14 residues. The CDR3 protein is CASSFRVGYYGYTF. CDR3 bases: TGTGCCAGCAGTTTCAGGGTGGGATACTATGGCTACACCTTC.

The chain has TRBV2 and TRBJ2-1, with D possibly matching TRBD1 (5 bases). Trimming removed 3 bases from V and 8 bases from J, with 14 bases in between. The germline V gene has CDR1 SNHLY and CDR2 FYNNEI. This CDR3 is built from 14 residues. Here the CDR3 DNA reads TGTGCCAGCAGTGATCAGGGTAGGTCGGATGAGCAGTTCTTC. This gives the protein CASSDQGRSDEQFF.

Remarks on this clone: Other nucleotide sequences in the sample specify the same CDR3. V gene TRBV5-4 combines with J gene TRBJ1-1, with no clear D. This CDR3 comprises 11 residues. V was shortened by 0 bases and J by 3 bases, with 0 bases between the two germline ends. From germline, CDR1 is SGHNT and CDR2 YYREEE (reference sequence). CDR3 loop: CASSLDTEAFF. DNA for the CDR3: TGTGCCAGCAGCTTGGACACTGAAGCTTTCTTT.

The V call is TRBV28, the J call TRBJ2-7, with unresolved D. This CDR3 is 14 amino acids long. CDR1 is MDHEN and CDR2 is SYDVKM in the germline V gene. Trimming took 8 bases from V and 6 from J, leaving 20 bases between them. CDR3 in amino acids: CASGRQALFPEQYF. For the CDR3, the DNA is TGTGCCAGCGGACGACAAGCCCTTTTTCCCGAGCAGTACTTC. The full variable domain, in which reference TRBV28 and TRBJ2-7 provide the parts outside the CDR3, is DVKVTQSSRYLVKRTGEKVFLECVQDMDHENMFWYRQDPGLGLRLIYFSYDVKMKEKGDIPEGYSVSREKKERFSLILESASTNQTSMYLCASGRQALFPEQYFGPGTRLTVT.

The CDR3, as DNA: TGTGCCAGCAGTGGGACTAGCGGGTTCTCCTACGAGCAGTACTTC. Translation: CASSGTSGFSYEQYF. J is TRBJ2-7 and V is TRBV28, with TRBD2 identical over 12 bases. The CDR3 totals 15 residues. Germline-derived CDR1 and CDR2 are MDHEN and SYDVKM. V was clipped by 5 bases and J by 0 bases; unmatched bases: 2. Drawing the rest from reference TRBV28 and TRBJ2-7, the complete variable domain is DVKVTQSSRYLVKRTGEKVFLECVQDMDHENMFWYRQDPGLGLRLIYFSYDVKMKEKGDIPEGYSVSREKKERFSLILESASTNQTSMYLCASSGTSGFSYEQYFGPGTRLTVT.

At least ten counts were recorded for this clone. This chain uses TRBV14 with TRBJ2-1; D remains unclear. This CDR3 contains 11 residues. CDR1 and CDR2 (germline): SGHDN, FVKESK. V lost 2 bases to trimming and J lost 4 bases, with 0 bases between them. The CDR3 nucleotides read TGTGCCAGCAGCCAATACAATGAGCAGTTCTTC. It is translated as CASSQYNEQFF.

The chain carries TRBV29-1 and TRBJ2-1; D is possibly TRBD2 (5 bases). Germline V lookup: CDR1 SQVTM, CDR2 ANQGSEA. Trimming took off 6 bases at V and 2 bases at J, with 14 bases between the two ends. The CDR3 spans 14 residues. CDR3 residues: CSVRGPGTYNEQFF. The CDR3, as DNA: TGCAGCGTGAGAGGACCGGGAACCTACAATGAGCAGTTCTTC.